A single T cell receptor (beta chain) is shown here with its context. The germline V gene has CDR1 MGHDK and CDR2 SYGVNS. The V end was cut by 4 bases, the J end by 0 bases, with 12 bases between. The CDR3 consists of 16 residues. Treatment noted: around 19 received Ad26.COV2.S at low or high dose, single or two shots; 5 received placebo; per-sample allocation not given. Sampling occurred on day 63 after the first vaccine or placebo injection. The vaccine delivered Wuhan-strain SARS-CoV-2 spike through an Ad26 vector. This record belongs to a study of Ad26.COV2.S vaccination and SARS-CoV-2 variants. Whole-study context: In the study, Ad26.COV2.S was injected intramuscularly once, or twice 56 days apart.

Sequencing used immunoSEQ multiplex PCR; TCRdb keeps in-frame clones, though not all of them. Of about 460,000 clones in the sample, 70% to 90% are singletons; the top ten hold around 1.6%. The chain is built from TRBV25-1 and TRBJ1-4, with D unresolved. Here the sequenced sample was peripheral blood, taken in a trial of Ad26.COV2.S vaccine versus placebo. The sequence was obtained from a person aged 18-60 years who received the Ad26.COV2.S COVID-19 vaccine or a placebo. CDR3 amino acids: CASSVAGPTTNEKLFF. CDR3 sequence (DNA): TGTGCCAGCAGTGTGGCAGGTCCTACAACTAATGAAAAACTGTTTTTT.